Listed below are T cell receptor beta chains from one sample, sequenced in a study of T-cell reconstitution after alpha-beta-depleted transplantation in children. TCRdb called the PCR reads again in MiXCR, with one record for every CDR3 protein. The data contain under 140,000 distinct CDR3 sequences, around 10% of them singletons. The sample was PBMCs from the stem cell graft donor, taken from the stem cell graft. These receptors were taken from a human donor who donated a stem cell graft to a child with acute lymphoblastic leukemia. The CDR3 runs from the conserved cysteine through the conserved F or W. D genes are given only for firm matches. Sizes are listed as once, few or many counts, or a class when the clone is expanded.

TRBJ1-2,TRBV27,many,NA,13,TGTGCCAGCAGTTATGAGGGGACCTATGGCTACACCTTC,CASSYEGTYGYTF
TRBJ2-5,TRBV20-1,many,TRBD1,15,TGCAGTGCTAGGGTACTACAGGGGCGTCAAGAGACCCAGTACTTC,CSARVLQGRQETQYF
TRBJ2-3,TRBV9,many,NA,12,TGTGCCAGCAGCGCGTTCACAGATACGCAGTATTTT,CASSAFTDTQYF
TRBJ2-1,TRBV15,medium-sized,NA,16,TGTGCCACCAGCTCCCCGGGAATACCAGGCCGCAATGAGCAGTTCTTC,CATSSPGIPGRNEQFF
TRBJ2-1,TRBV7-2,many,NA,15,TGTGCCAGCAGCTTAAGGCGGGACACCTACAATGAGCAGTTCTTC,CASSLRRDTYNEQFF
TRBJ2-6,TRBV9,many,NA,17,TGTGCCAGCAGGCCCAGTTTGGTGGCTTCTGGGGCCAACGTCCTGACTTTC,CASRPSLVASGANVLTF
TRBJ2-3,TRBV4-3,many,NA,14,TGCGCCAGCAGCCAAGAGGGGGGCACAGATACGCAGTATTTT,CASSQEGGTDTQYF
TRBJ2-1,TRBV19,many,NA,13,TGTGCCAGTAGTATAGCCGGGGTCAATGAGCAGTTCTTC,CASSIAGVNEQFF
TRBJ1-2,TRBV6-1,many,NA,14,TGTGCCAGCAGCACGGACAGTTTCCCCTATGGCTACACCTTC,CASSTDSFPYGYTF
TRBJ1-2,TRBV7-2,many,NA,14,TGTGCCAGCAGCTCTTTACAGGGCCGCTATGGCTACACCTTC,CASSSLQGRYGYTF
TRBJ2-7,TRBV7-2,many,NA,13,TGTGCCAGCAGCTTAGACCCTACCTACGAGCAGTACTTC,CASSLDPTYEQYF
TRBJ2-1,TRBV5-1,many,NA,17,TGCGCCAGCAGCTGGGACCCGCGTCCTGGGGGCTACAATGAGCAGTTCTTC,CASSWDPRPGGYNEQFF